Below are 21 T cell receptor beta chains sequenced from a single sample in a study of T cell changes during pregnancy in multiple sclerosis. Repertoires were generated with immunoSEQ multiplex PCR, while TCRdb's copy carries only in-frame clones and drops some. Here the sample spans some 99,000 clones, approximately 95% being singletons. The specimen comprised peripheral blood, sampled after pregnancy. The receptors derive from a female donor with multiple sclerosis, enrolled in a pregnancy study.

The rearrangement joins TRBV6-6 to TRBJ2-7, with 13 bases fitting TRBD2. Germline CDR1 and CDR2: MNHNY and SVGAGI (reference sequence). V shed 5 bases, J shed 2 bases, and the junction held 6 bases outside the gene matches. The CDR3 length is 16 residues. The CDR3 DNA is TGTGCCAGCAGTCCCCACGGACTAGCGGGAGCCTACGAGCAGTACTTC. This gives the protein CASSPHGLAGAYEQYF.

The chain couples TRBV7-9 to TRBJ2-7; TRBD1 matches at 8 bases. Germline CDR1 and CDR2: SEHNR and FQNEAQ (reference sequence). V shed 1 base, J shed 6 bases, and the junction held 8 bases outside the gene matches. This CDR3 is built from 15 residues. The CDR3 spells CASSLVSGGKSEQYF. The CDR3, as DNA: TGTGCCAGCAGCTTAGTCTCAGGGGGCAAGAGCGAGCAGTACTTC.

Only a few counts were recorded for this clone. The V gene is TRBV29-1, the J gene TRBJ2-6; D not resolved. Germline V gene sequence: CDR1 SQVTM, CDR2 ANQGSEA. CDR3 size: 15 residues. The V and J ends lost 4 bases and 0 bases respectively, with 10 bases between them. The CDR3 sequence: CSVVSYSSGANVLTF. CDR3 bases: TGCAGCGTTGTAAGCTACAGCTCTGGGGCCAACGTCCTGACTTTC. Filled out from reference TRBV29-1 and TRBJ2-6, the complete variable domain reads SAVISQKPSRDICQRGTSLTIQCQVDSQVTMMFWYRQQPGQSLTLIATANQGSEATYESGFVIDKFPISRPNLTFSTLTVSNMSPEDSSIYLCSVVSYSSGANVLTFGAGSRLTVL.

The chain couples TRBV5-4 to TRBJ2-7; 7 nucleotides align to TRBD1. The trim removed 4 bases at V and 6 bases at J, leaving 13 bases unmatched. Germline V lookup: CDR1 SGHNT, CDR2 YYREEE (reference sequence). The CDR3 extends over 15 amino acids. The CDR3 here is CASSVQGVKGFEQYF. DNA of the CDR3: TGTGCCAGCAGCGTTCAGGGGGTTAAAGGTTTCGAGCAGTACTTC.

The chain carries TRBV27 and TRBJ2-1; D is undetermined. CDR3 size: 15 residues. Germline-derived CDR1 and CDR2 are MNHEY and SMNVEV (reference sequence). Trimming cost V 2 bases and J 4 bases, with 12 bases left between them. This CDR3 is CASSLGGNLYNEQFF. The CDR3 DNA reads TGTGCCAGCAGTTTAGGCGGCAATCTGTACAATGAGCAGTTCTTC.

The chain joins TRBV18 to TRBJ1-1, with TRBD1 as a possible D gene (5 bases). The CDR3 covers 16 residues. Looked up from germline, CDR1 is KGHSH and CDR2 is LQKENI. The V and J ends lost 0 bases and 3 bases respectively, with 14 bases between them. The CDR3 loop is CASSPPVLGGDTEAFF. CDR3 bases: TGTGCCAGCTCACCACCGGTTCTGGGGGGGGACACTGAAGCTTTCTTT. The whole variable domain, filled in from reference TRBV18 and TRBJ1-1, reads NAGVMQNPRHLVRRRGQEARLRCSPMKGHSHVYWYRQLPEEGLKFMVYLQKENIIDESGMPKERFSAEFPKEGPSILRIQQVVRGDSAAYFCASSPPVLGGDTEAFFGQGTRLTVV.

The rearrangement links TRBV19 to TRBJ2-7, with D uncertain. This CDR3 contains 14 residues. Germline CDR1 LNHDA, CDR2 SQIVND (reference sequence). V shed 5 bases and J shed 3 bases, with 14 bases lying between them. The CDR3 DNA is TGTGCCAGTAGTTACGCTCCCCGCGGCTACGAGCAGTACTTC. The encoded protein is CASSYAPRGYEQYF.

The sample holds one count of this clone. The junction and the germline gene differ at one end; a read error may be behind it. The chain has TRBV18 and TRBJ1-1; 7 bases fit TRBD1. The CDR3 is 14 residues long. Germline CDR1 and CDR2: KGHSH and LQKENI. The CDR3 loop reads CASSPRGQITEAFF. The DNA for the CDR3 is TGTGCCAGCTCTCCACGGGGACAGATCACTGAAGCTTTCTTT.

This chain connects TRBV27 to TRBJ2-7, with D unresolved. CDR3 size: 14 residues. V gave up 0 bases and J gave up 1 base, with 7 bases separating them. The germline V gene encodes CDR1 MNHEY and CDR2 SMNVEV (reference sequence). The CDR3 coding sequence is TGTGCCAGCAGTTTATCCCTTGAGTCCTACGAGCAGTACTTC. Encoded protein: CASSLSLESYEQYF.

The rearrangement joins TRBV9 to TRBJ2-7, with 12 bases identical to TRBD2. The CDR3 covers 15 residues. Germline V lookup: CDR1 SGDLS, CDR2 YYNGEE. V lost 7 bases and J lost 0; bases outside the gene matches: 5. The CDR3 region has the DNA TGTGCCAGCGGCGGGACTAGCGGGTTCTCCTACGAGCAGTACTTC. It yields the protein CASGGTSGFSYEQYF.

The chain employs TRBV29-1 and TRBJ2-7, with a possible D match to TRBD2 (6 bases). CDR3 length equals 14 residues. CDR1 is SQVTM and CDR2 is ANQGSEA in the germline V gene. Deletions cut 6 bases from V and 5 bases from J, with 20 bases between. The CDR3 sequence is CSVAEGGAGNEQYF. DNA of the CDR3: TGCAGCGTGGCAGAGGGCGGGGCCGGGAACGAGCAGTACTTC.

V and J are TRBV18 and TRBJ1-5, with D possibly matching TRBD1 (5 bases). Deletions cut 1 base from V and 5 bases from J, with 6 bases between. CDR1 is KGHSH, CDR2 LQKENI, per germline. CDR3 size: 13 residues. DNA for the CDR3: TGTGCCAGCTCACCACGGGGGGATCAGCCCCAGCATTTT. It specifies CASSPRGDQPQHF.

The rearrangement uses TRBV28 and TRBJ2-7; no definite D call. Germline V gene data show CDR1 as MDHEN and CDR2 as SYDVKM. V was trimmed by 2 bases and J by 6 bases, leaving 8 bases between them. The CDR3 totals 12 residues. CDR3 sequence (DNA): TGTGCCAGCAGTTTAGAACTACTCGAGCAGTACTTC. Translation: CASSLELLEQYF.

V and J are TRBV7-2 and TRBJ2-7, with no clear D. The germline V gene encodes CDR1 SGHTA and CDR2 FQGNSA. V lost 4 bases, J lost 3 bases, and 4 bases lay in between. This CDR3 region has 11 residues. The CDR3 loop reads CASSSLYEQYF. CDR3 nucleotide sequence: TGTGCCAGCAGCTCCCTCTACGAGCAGTACTTC.

This chain connects TRBV11-2 to TRBJ2-2, with a possible D match to TRBD2 (6 bases). CDR3 length: 13 amino acids. V dropped 3 bases and J dropped 6 bases, with 8 bases sitting between them. CDR1 is SGHAT and CDR2 is FQNNGV in the germline V gene. The CDR3 region is CASSFRLAGELFF. CDR3 nucleotide sequence: TGTGCCAGCAGCTTCCGACTAGCCGGGGAGCTGTTTTTT.

The chain couples TRBV27 to TRBJ2-2; perhaps TRBD1 as D (5 bases). V lost 2 bases, J lost 1 base, and 11 bases lay in between. From germline, CDR1 is MNHEY and CDR2 SMNVEV (reference sequence). The CDR3 covers 16 residues. This chain's CDR3 is CASSLVGVGNTGELFF. In DNA form, the CDR3 reads TGTGCCAGCAGTTTAGTAGGGGTTGGGAACACCGGGGAGCTGTTTTTT.

The chain recombines TRBV6-1 with TRBJ2-1; the D is unclear. The V end lost 3 bases, the J end lost 4 bases, and 7 bases lay between the germline ends. CDR3 size: 13 residues. Germline CDR1 reads MNHNS; CDR2 reads SASEGT. CDR3 residues: CASSDGFYNEQFF. CDR3 DNA: TGTGCCAGCAGTGACGGTTTTTACAATGAGCAGTTCTTC.

This clone was seen once. This chain links TRBV4-3 with TRBJ1-1, with a weak D call TRBD1 (5 bases). Germline CDR1 LGHNA, CDR2 YSLEER. V lost 6 bases to trimming and J lost 5 bases, with 19 bases between them. This CDR3 is 15 amino acids long. CDR3 residues: CASSRHVGVGTEAFF. The CDR3 region has the DNA TGCGCCAGCAGTCGTCACGTAGGGGTTGGGACTGAAGCTTTCTTT.

This clone was recorded only once. The V and J genes are TRBV6-6 and TRBJ2-1; 14 nucleotides agree with TRBD2. The CDR3 spans 15 residues. The J segment lost 13 bases and the V segment lost 6 bases, leaving 11 bases of the junction unmatched. Germline CDR1 is MNHNY and CDR2 is SVGAGI (reference sequence). This CDR3 is CASSPGTSGSGIQFF. DNA for the CDR3: TGTGCCAGCAGCCCCGGGACTAGCGGGAGTGGAATACAGTTCTTC.

The chain uses TRBV5-1 and TRBJ2-6, with 9 bases identical to TRBD1. This CDR3 region has 16 residues. Germline loops: CDR1 SGHRS, CDR2 YFSETQ. Unmatched junction bases numbered 3, after V lost 3 bases and J lost 2 bases. The CDR3 protein is CASSWTGEAGANVLTF. CDR3 nucleotides: TGCGCCAGCAGCTGGACAGGGGAGGCTGGGGCCAACGTCCTGACTTTC.

This CDR3 reads CASPRQGNEKLFF. The CDR3 region has the DNA TGTGCCAGCCCAAGACAGGGGAATGAAAAACTGTTTTTT. This chain joins TRBV5-6 and TRBJ1-4; 8 bases agree with TRBD1. There are 13 residues in the CDR3. Trimming took 7 bases from V and 5 from J; bases not matched to a gene: 4. The germline CDR1 and CDR2 sequences are SGHDT and YYEEEE.